In this sample, the clone carrying this T cell receptor (beta chain) turned up a few times. The antigen is undetermined. The data derive from a study of beta chain features in type 1 diabetes. Study-level points and caveats: Researchers report that Type 1 diabetes patients had moderately but significantly shorter TCRB CDR3s across all four CD4+ subsets.

Expressed TCRB transcripts got sequenced, as all isolated RNA was reverse transcribed. Assay used: immunoSEQ multiplex PCR; TCRdb lists only in-frame clones, some missing. The sample includes under 250,000 clones, approximately 13% seen only once; the top ten take approximately 0.018%. CDR1 is LNHNV and CDR2 is YYDKDF in the germline V gene (reference sequence). The CDR3 runs 16 residues. Losses at the gene ends were 0 bases for V and 2 bases for J; bases not matched to a gene: 6. The TCR comes from a man in his thirties or forties with type 1 diabetes. The source material was naive CD4+ T cells from blood. This chain links TRBV15 with TRBJ2-7; 8 bases align to TRBD2. DNA of the CDR3: TGTGCCACCAGCAGAGATTCGACTAGCGCACCCTACGAGCAGTACTTC. Translated: CATSRDSTSAPYEQYF.